The 24 T cell receptor beta chains listed next were all sequenced from one sample in a study of cytomegalovirus exposure and HLA in healthy donors. Libraries were prepared by immunoSEQ multiplex PCR; TCRdb keeps only in-frame clonotypes and omits some of them. The sample records a few hundred thousand clones, around 90% being singletons. The sequencing sample was made of PBMCs. The receptors were sampled from a man aged 30 to 39 in good health and CMV-seronegative.

The chain has TRBV18 and TRBJ2-3; 13 nucleotides agree with TRBD2. This CDR3 spans 17 amino acids. Germline CDR1 KGHSH, CDR2 LQKENI. The ends lost 2 bases at V and 1 base at J; junction bases unmatched: 3. DNA for the CDR3: TGTGCCAGCTCACCAGCAGGACTAGCGGGGGGCACAGATACGCAGTATTTT. Protein sequence: CASSPAGLAGGTDTQYF.

This clone has a handful of counts. The chain links TRBV2 to TRBJ1-5, with 7 nucleotides matching TRBD1. The CDR3 runs to 15 residues. Germline lookup yields CDR1 SNHLY and CDR2 FYNNEI. With V trimmed by 4 bases and J by 1 base, 4 bases remained unmatched. DNA of the CDR3: TGTGCCAGCAGTGTCGAGGACAGGAGCAATCAGCCCCAGCATTTT. Translating it yields CASSVEDRSNQPQHF.

This chain links TRBV2 with TRBJ1-5; no clear D. Between the trimmed V and J ends, which lost 4 bases and 7 bases, there was a span of 11 bases. The CDR3 covers 13 residues. Germline values: CDR1 SNHLY, CDR2 FYNNEI. The CDR3 protein is CASSVESAQPQHF. CDR3 nucleotide sequence: TGTGCCAGCAGTGTGGAGAGCGCCCAGCCCCAGCATTTT.

The CDR3 region is CASSQDMDSRWNTEAFF. The CDR3 DNA sequence: TGCGCCAGCAGCCAAGATATGGACAGTCGGTGGAACACTGAAGCTTTCTTT. The V call is TRBV4-1, the J call TRBJ1-1; possible D gene TRBD1, 6 bases. The CDR3 has 17 residues. V was pared by 0 bases and J by 1 base, with 15 bases between. Per germline, CDR1 MGHRA and CDR2 YSYEKL.

Comments on this clone: Germline is not matched at one junction end, which may reflect a read error. J is TRBJ2-5 and V is TRBV7-2; 12 bases are a match to TRBD2. Germline loops: CDR1 SGHTA, CDR2 FQGNSA. This CDR3 has 15 amino acids. In DNA, the CDR3 is TGTGCCAGCAGCCTAGCGGGGGGGCCTCGAGAGACCCAGTACTTC. Its translation is CASSLAGGPRETQYF.

The V call is TRBV11-3, the J call TRBJ2-1; 10 bases align to TRBD1. Trimming took 4 bases from V and 5 from J; bases not matched to a gene: 8. This CDR3 is 16 amino acids long. The germline V gene encodes CDR1 SGHNT and CDR2 YENEEA. The CDR3 coding sequence is TGTGCCAGCAGCTCTCGGACAGGGGGTAGAGACAATGAGCAGTTCTTC. Encoded protein: CASSSRTGGRDNEQFF.

The V call is TRBV7-9, the J call TRBJ2-2; TRBD1 aligns across 9 bases. Trimming at V came to 9 bases and at J to 6 bases, leaving 2 bases not matched to a gene. CDR3 length equals 12 residues. CDR1 SEHNR and CDR2 FQNEAQ come from the germline V gene (reference sequence). The CDR3, as DNA: TGTGCCAGTGACAGGGGGGCCGGGGAGCTGTTTTTT. Translation: CASDRGAGELFF.

This clone has only a few counts. The V and J genes are TRBV7-2 and TRBJ1-6, with TRBD1 identical over 11 bases. V was pared by 3 bases and J by 6 bases, with 1 base of the junction left unmatched. Germline V CDR1 and CDR2: SGHTA, FQGNSA. The CDR3 loop spans 15 amino acids. CDR3 loop: CASSFGQGANSPLHF. The CDR3 DNA reads as TGTGCCAGCAGCTTTGGACAGGGGGCTAATTCACCCCTCCACTTT.

J is TRBJ1-1 and V is TRBV30; possibly TRBD1 for D (5 bases). V gave up 3 bases and J gave up 1 base, with 12 bases separating them. The CDR3 covers 14 residues. Germline lookup yields CDR1 GTSNPN and CDR2 SVGIG (reference sequence). CDR3 region: CAWRLGQGNTEAFF. Here the CDR3 DNA reads TGTGCCTGGAGGCTTGGGCAGGGGAACACTGAAGCTTTCTTT.

The CDR3 spells CASRPPDRAYEQYF. The CDR3 coding sequence is TGTGCCAGCAGACCCCCGGACAGGGCCTACGAGCAGTACTTC. The rearrangement links TRBV7-9 to TRBJ2-7, with TRBD1 matching over 8 bases. Losses at the gene ends were 6 bases for V and 2 bases for J; bases not matched to a gene: 6. The CDR3 is 14 amino acids. The germline CDR1 and CDR2 sequences are SEHNR and FQNEAQ (reference sequence). Filled out from reference TRBV7-9 and TRBJ2-7, the complete variable domain reads DTGVSQNPRHKITKRGQNVTFRCDPISEHNRLYWYRQTLGQGPEFLTYFQNEAQLEKSRLLSDRFSAERPKGSFSTLEIQRTEQGDSAMYLCASRPPDRAYEQYFGPGTRLTVT.

The chain employs TRBV2 and TRBJ1-1; 8 nucleotides match TRBD1. CDR3 length: 15 amino acids. From germline, CDR1 is SNHLY and CDR2 FYNNEI. The V gene end was trimmed by 2 bases and the J gene end by 6 bases; junction bases not matched to a gene: 8. The CDR3 bases are TGTGCCAGCAGTGAACAGACAGGGGTAATCGCTGAAGCTTTCTTT. This translates into CASSEQTGVIAEAFF.

Of note for this clone: Other DNA sequences in this sample translate to the same CDR3. V and J are TRBV18 and TRBJ1-1; 8 nucleotides agree with TRBD1. This CDR3 is built from 14 residues. Looked up from germline, CDR1 is KGHSH and CDR2 is LQKENI. With 3 bases clipped from V and 1 base from J, the junction kept 1 base outside the gene matches. CDR3 residues: CASSPGTGNTEAFF. In DNA form, the CDR3 reads TGTGCCAGCTCACCTGGGACAGGGAACACTGAAGCTTTCTTT.

This rearrangement joins TRBV19 to TRBJ2-2; 9 bases align to TRBD1. V lost 5 bases and J lost 3; bases outside the gene matches: 10. Germline loops: CDR1 LNHDA, CDR2 SQIVND (reference sequence). The CDR3 sequence is 17 residues long. The CDR3 region has the DNA TGTGCCAGTAGTCCGGACAGGGGAAGGTCAGACACCGGGGAGCTGTTTTTT. Translated, it gives CASSPDRGRSDTGELFF.

J is TRBJ2-5 and V is TRBV28; D is possibly TRBD2 (6 bases). The CDR3 loop spans 15 amino acids. The V end was cut by 7 bases, the J end by 5 bases, with 20 bases between. Germline values: CDR1 MDHEN, CDR2 SYDVKM. The CDR3 coding sequence is TGTGCCAGCACCACTCTGCGGGGTTGGGGGGAGACCCAGTACTTC. It encodes CASTTLRGWGETQYF.

This clone has a handful of counts. J is TRBJ2-7 and V is TRBV6-6; D unclear. Germline V gives CDR1 MNHNY, CDR2 SVGAGI (reference sequence). The CDR3 is 13 amino acids. V lost 5 bases to trimming and J lost 4 bases, with 12 bases between them. The CDR3 spells CASSRGEQYEQYF. The CDR3 DNA is TGTGCCAGCAGTCGAGGAGAACAATACGAGCAGTACTTC.

The chain couples TRBV19 to TRBJ2-3, with 7 bases aligning to TRBD2. V dropped 7 bases and J dropped 6; count of bases not matched to a gene: 19. Germline CDR1 reads LNHDA; CDR2 reads SQIVND (reference sequence). This CDR3 is 17 amino acids long. The CDR3 region is CASTPSESGNRRDTQYF. The CDR3 DNA follows: TGTGCCAGTACTCCATCTGAAAGCGGGAACCGACGGGATACGCAGTATTTT.

The gene calls are TRBV6-5 and TRBJ1-2; D may be TRBD1 (6 bases). Germline V gene sequence: CDR1 MNHEY, CDR2 SVGAGI. This CDR3 comprises 13 residues. V was trimmed by 8 bases and J by 5 bases, leaving 15 bases between them. This chain's CDR3 is CASVRGAAYGYTF. In DNA, the CDR3 is TGTGCCAGCGTCCGGGGGGCTGCGTATGGCTACACCTTC.

DNA for the CDR3: TGCGCCAGCAGCTGGGAACAGGGGGCTGGAATCGAGCAGTACTTC. This translates into CASSWEQGAGIEQYF. V is TRBV5-1 and J is TRBJ2-7; TRBD1 agrees at 9 bases. Trimming at V came to 3 bases and at J to 6 bases, leaving 10 bases not matched to a gene. This CDR3 contains 15 residues. Germline values: CDR1 SGHRS, CDR2 YFSETQ.

The chain has TRBV7-2 and TRBJ1-5, with D uncertain. Germline CDR1 reads SGHTA; CDR2 reads FQGNSA. V was shortened by 2 bases and J by 0 bases, with 17 bases between the two germline ends. The CDR3 has 18 residues. DNA of the CDR3: TGTGCCAGCAGCTTAACGCCAGGAGGATCTAATAGCAATCAGCCCCAGCATTTT. This encodes CASSLTPGGSNSNQPQHF.

J is TRBJ2-1 and V is TRBV7-8; 11 bases are shared with TRBD2. V was clipped by 0 bases and J by 6 bases; unmatched bases: 16. The CDR3 sequence is 20 residues long. Looked up from germline, CDR1 is SGHVS and CDR2 is FQNEAQ. The CDR3 nucleotides read TGTGCCAGCAGCTTAGCGCTCGGGCTAGCGGGGGGTCCGATTAGCAATGAGCAGTTCTTC. Its translation: CASSLALGLAGGPISNEQFF.

The sample holds a few counts of this clone. V is TRBV7-9 and J is TRBJ2-7, with 8 bases aligning to TRBD1. The ends lost 5 bases at V and 3 bases at J; junction bases unmatched: 12. Per the germline V gene, CDR1 is SEHNR and CDR2 is FQNEAQ (reference sequence). The CDR3 runs to 16 residues. CDR3 in DNA: TGTGCCAGCAGCATACCCGGACAGGGAATGAACTACGAGCAGTACTTC. Protein product: CASSIPGQGMNYEQYF.

The chain links TRBV15 to TRBJ1-1; D not resolved. V was clipped by 8 bases and J by 1 base, with 14 bases between them. The CDR3 length is 14 residues. Germline V gene sequence: CDR1 LNHNV, CDR2 YYDKDF (reference sequence). The CDR3, as DNA: TGTGCCACCCGGAAGAGGGCCCCGAACACTGAAGCTTTCTTT. As protein: CATRKRAPNTEAFF.

The chain recombines TRBV4-1 with TRBJ2-5; perhaps TRBD1 as D (6 bases). The V and J ends lost 0 bases and 2 bases respectively, with 10 bases between them. The germline CDR1 and CDR2 sequences are MGHRA and YSYEKL. The CDR3 covers 15 residues. CDR3 DNA sequence: TGCGCCAGCAGCCAAGAGGGGGCTCCTCAAGAGACCCAGTACTTC. Amino acids: CASSQEGAPQETQYF.

This clone was seen only a few times. This chain links TRBV18 with TRBJ1-5; D unresolved. The germline V gene has CDR1 KGHSH and CDR2 LQKENI. Between the trimmed V and J ends, which lost 3 bases and 0 bases, there was a span of 9 bases. The CDR3 has 15 residues. The CDR3 region has the DNA TGTGCCAGCTCACCTTCGACACATAGCAATCAGCCCCAGCATTTT. It codes for CASSPSTHSNQPQHF.